These T cell receptor beta chains were read from a single sample in a study of siplizumab effects on memory and regulatory T cells. The repertoire was sequenced with immunoSEQ multiplex PCR; TCRdb's copy has only in-frame clones and lacks some. In the table there are fewer than 85,000 clones, 95% of which are singletons. Sequenced material: CD8+ T cells sorted from blood. These receptors came from a human donor in good health. The CDR3 runs from the conserved cysteine through the conserved F or W. The D gene is left open where the match is weak. Clone size is stated in some rows and not others, as once, few, many or a class when expanded.

>TRBV19|TRBJ2-1|TRBD1|.
TGTGCCAGTAGTATAGGGGACAGGAGCTACAATGAGCAGTTCTTC
CASSIGDRSYNEQFF
>TRBV6-6|TRBJ2-7|TRBD1|.
TGTGCCAGCAGTTACTCAGACAGGGGGACCTACGAGCAGTACTTC
CASSYSDRGTYEQYF
>TRBV7-9|TRBJ2-7|.|.
TGTGCCAGCCTCCCGACCCGCGGAGGGGGGTACGAGCAGTACTTC
CASLPTRGGGYEQYF
>TRBV29-1|TRBJ2-2|TRBD2|.
TGCAGCGTTGAAAGCGGGAGTTCAAACACCGGGGAGCTGTTTTTT
CSVESGSSNTGELFF
>TRBV19|TRBJ2-1|.|once
TGTGCCAGTAGTGGGGCGGTTGAGCAGTTCTTC
CASSGAVEQFF
>TRBV25-1|TRBJ2-1|TRBD1|.
TGTGCCAGCAGTGAATTCGGGACAGGGAATCGTGAGCAGTTCTTC
CASSEFGTGNREQFF
>TRBV4-1|TRBJ2-7|TRBD2|.
TGCGCCAGCGGACGAGGGGCGGGAGAGCTCTACGAGCAGTACTTC
CASGRGAGELYEQYF
>TRBV19|TRBJ2-1|.|.
TGTGCCAGTAGTCTCTACAATGAGCAGTTCTTC
CASSLYNEQFF
>TRBV6-5|TRBJ2-7|.|.
TGTGCCAGCAACCCTGGGGCAGACAGCTCCTACGAGCAGTACTTC
CASNPGADSSYEQYF
>TRBV5-1|TRBJ2-1|.|.
TGCGCCAGCAGCTTGGTTTCTTTTCGGAACAATGAGCAGTTCTTC
CASSLVSFRNNEQFF
>TRBV7-9|TRBJ2-7|.|.
TGTGCCAGCAGTCCCTTGGGCAGTACTTCCTCCTACGAGCAGTACTTC
CASSPLGSTSSYEQYF
>TRBV6-5|TRBJ1-1|.|.
TGTGCCAGCAGCCATGGGGGGGGCACTGAAGCTTTCTTT
CASSHGGGTEAFF
>TRBV4-2|TRBJ2-2|TRBD2|.
TGTGCCAGCAGCCAAGATGATTCGCGGGAGGCCGGGGAGCTGTTTTTT
CASSQDDSREAGELFF
>TRBV4-1|TRBJ2-7|.|once
TGCGCCAGCAGCCGAAACAGGGCTGACGAGCAGTACTTC
CASSRNRADEQYF
>TRBV7-9|TRBJ2-7|TRBD2|.
TGTGCCAGCAGCCCGGGACTAGGGAGCGAGCAGTACTTC
CASSPGLGSEQYF
>TRBV7-6|TRBJ1-5|.|.
TGTGCCAGCAGCTTATGGCTGGATCAGCCCCAGCATTTT
CASSLWLDQPQHF
>TRBV11-2|TRBJ2-7|TRBD1|.
TGTGCCAGCAGCTATGGGACAGTTCGCTACGAGCAGTACTTC
CASSYGTVRYEQYF